This record concerns one T cell receptor beta chain sequence. The sample comes from a study of blood T cell repertoires in COVID-19. Overall study: Specimens from acute and convalescent COVID-19 originated in the United States, Italy and Spain. T cells, B-cell-depleted T cells, or PBMCs provided the cDNA or gDNA that served as material.

Trimming shortened V by 3 bases and J by 0 bases, and 9 bases separated the two germline ends. This CDR3 is built from 15 residues. CDR1 LNHDA and CDR2 SQIVND come from the germline V gene (reference sequence). Donors in Cohort 3 who had recovered were those with two negative PCRs, healthcare professional clearance, or resolution of their symptoms. Original analysis: For nucleated cells, counts were estimated from reference gene primer amplification. Clones were read by immunoSEQ multiplex PCR, and TCRdb kept only the in-frame ones, dropping some. That table supplies the V and J calls and clone size; D and trimming were determined from the DNA. Of approximately 300,000 clones detected, about nine tenths appear once; the ten largest clones hold roughly a tenth.

Sequencing was performed on PBMCs or T cells enriched from blood (not recorded which). The TCR sequence derives from a young woman who had recovered from COVID-19. The rearrangement links TRBV19 to TRBJ2-1; D gene unclear. The CDR3 sequence: CASSMFWSSYNEQFF. The DNA of the CDR3 is TGTGCCAGTAGTATGTTTTGGAGCTCCTACAATGAGCAGTTCTTC.